The clone carrying this T cell receptor (beta chain) has a handful of counts. CDR1 is SQVTM and CDR2 is ANQGSEA in the germline V gene. V dropped 7 bases and J dropped 1; count of bases not matched to a gene: 3. The CDR3 spans 12 residues. Unique molecular identifiers featured in how the TCRbeta library was prepared. MiXCR was run by TCRdb on the PCR reads, yielding one entry per CDR3 protein. The table shows approximately 390,000 distinct CDR3 sequences, with approximately 11% occurring only once. This sample was taken from a study of T-cell reconstitution after alpha-beta-depleted transplantation in children.

The sequence came from a human donor who donated a stem cell graft to a child with acute myeloid leukemia. The sample was PBMCs from the stem cell graft donor, taken from the stem cell graft. The chain has TRBV29-1 and TRBJ1-1, with 7 bases that match TRBD1. In nucleotides, the CDR3 is TGCAGCGGAGGGACAGCGAACACTGAAGCTTTCTTT. It yields the protein CSGGTANTEAFF. Combining the CDR3 with reference TRBV29-1 and TRBJ1-1 gives the whole variable domain SAVISQKPSRDICQRGTSLTIQCQVDSQVTMMFWYRQQPGQSLTLIATANQGSEATYESGFVIDKFPISRPNLTFSTLTVSNMSPEDSSIYLCSGGTANTEAFFGQGTRLTVV.